This T cell receptor (beta chain) was found in a study of CD8 T cells in ankylosing spondylitis. Study findings and constraints: What seemed typical of ankylosing spondylitis blood was a TCR beta motif built from under 10 highly homologous variants. Existing reports had already noted some motif variants in reactive arthritis synovial fluid and blood.

The germline V gene encodes CDR1 SGHRS and CDR2 YFSETQ. The CDR3 is 13 amino acids. Trimming took 5 bases from V and 2 from J, leaving 8 bases between them. Via MiXCR, TCRdb re-called the 5' RACE reads, giving one row per CDR3 protein. In the table there are hundreds of thousands of distinct CDR3 sequences, roughly 27% of which are singletons. This clonotype was seen a handful of times. Its target is not known. The sequence came from a male donor with ankylosing spondylitis. This rearrangement joins TRBV5-1 to TRBJ2-1, with a possible D match to TRBD1 (5 bases). Sequencing was carried out using blood, either unsorted or a sorted T cell fraction (not recorded which). The CDR3 region is CASRGVTYNEQFF. For the CDR3, the DNA is TGCGCCAGCAGAGGGGTAACCTACAATGAGCAGTTCTTC.